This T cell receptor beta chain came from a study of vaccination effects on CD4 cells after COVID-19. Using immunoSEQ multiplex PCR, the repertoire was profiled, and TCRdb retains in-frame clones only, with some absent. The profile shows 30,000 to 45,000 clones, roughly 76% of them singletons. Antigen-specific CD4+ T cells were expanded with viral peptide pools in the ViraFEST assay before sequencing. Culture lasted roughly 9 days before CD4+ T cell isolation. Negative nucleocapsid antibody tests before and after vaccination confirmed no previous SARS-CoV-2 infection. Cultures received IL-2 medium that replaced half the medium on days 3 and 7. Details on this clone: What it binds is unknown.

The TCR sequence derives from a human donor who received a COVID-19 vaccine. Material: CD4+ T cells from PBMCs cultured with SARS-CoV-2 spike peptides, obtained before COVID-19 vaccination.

The CDR3: CASSLGQGRPQHF. The CDR3 DNA sequence: TGTGCCAGCAGTTTGGGACAGGGAAGGCCCCAGCATTTT. The rearrangement uses TRBV12-3 or TRBV12-4 and TRBJ1-5; the match to TRBD1 covers 9 bases. Trimming cost V 3 bases and J 9 bases; bases outside gene matches: 3. This CDR3 comprises 13 residues.